The entry that follows covers one T cell receptor (beta chain) sequence. Its antigen remains unknown. CDR3 length equals 14 residues. V lost 6 bases and J lost 13; bases outside the gene matches: 9. Sequencing libraries for TCR beta were prepared with iRepertoire HTBI primers and Arm-PCR of CDR3 regions. From the multiplex PCR reads, TCRdb called clonotypes with MiXCR, one entry per CDR3 protein. Of approximately 360,000 distinct CDR3 sequences in the sample, approximately 25% were seen once. The data belong to a study of regulatory T cells in long-lasting Graves disease. Notes on the study in general: Segments TRBV28, TRBJ1-2 and TRBJ2-5 showed preferential usage in persistent disease.

Time point given: persistent/refractory GD, antithyroid drugs over 5 years with positive TRAb. Researchers made the TCR library from RNA that was extracted from PBMCs. This specimen consisted of peripheral blood mononuclear cells (PBMCs), obtained when the disease was refractory, from a patient treated with antithyroid drugs. The J gene is TRBJ2-1, the V gene TRBV12-3 or TRBV12-4; 13 bases match TRBD2. The receptor's source is a woman in her thirties or forties with Graves disease. The CDR3 DNA sequence: TGTGCCAGCAGCCCGGGACTAGCGGGGCCCATACAGTTCTTC. Translating it yields CASSPGLAGPIQFF.